A single sample gave rise to the 25 T cell receptor beta chains below, sequenced in a study of naive and memory T cell subsets. Study-level points and caveats: Especially in CD8 cells, naive repertoires contained a few larger clonotypes, possibly CD45RA-re-expressing memory cells.

Their antigen targets remain unknown. The beta constant-region primer was an equimolar mix of two oligonucleotides covering TRBC1 and TRBC2. Nested alpha and beta constant-region primers with the SP2 primer drove four PCR rounds on ligated cDNA. TCRdb processed the UMI-ligation and nested PCR reads anew with MiXCR; each CDR3 protein has one entry. The repertoire consists of 150,000 or so distinct CDR3 sequences, with roughly 20% occurring once and the leading ten covering 0.085% to 0.11%. Sequencing was carried out using naive CD4+ T cells from blood. The receptors come from a human donor in good health.

The CDR3 DNA follows: TGTGCCTGGAATGGCGGGAGGGCCTCAGATACGCAGTATTTT. Translating gives CAWNGGRASDTQYF. The chain uses TRBV30 and TRBJ2-3; TRBD2 agrees at 9 bases. The CDR3 loop spans 14 amino acids. Germline trimming cut 4 bases from V and 4 bases from J; bases unmatched to any gene: 6. CDR1 is GTSNPN and CDR2 is SVGIG in the germline V gene (reference sequence).

This rearrangement joins TRBV6-6 to TRBJ2-1, with D possibly matching TRBD2 (6 bases). Per germline, CDR1 MNHNY and CDR2 SVGAGI (reference sequence). CDR3 length: 14 amino acids. V was shortened by 2 bases and J by 5 bases, with 10 bases between the two germline ends. The CDR3 DNA reads TGTGCCAGCAGTTACGCTCGGGGGAACAATGAGCAGTTCTTC. Protein product: CASSYARGNNEQFF.

The V gene is TRBV29-1, the J gene TRBJ1-5; weak D call: TRBD1 (5 bases). The germline V gene has CDR1 SQVTM and CDR2 ANQGSEA. Deletions cut 4 bases from V and 2 bases from J, with 9 bases between. The CDR3 length is 13 residues. The CDR3 is CSVGGGGNQPQHF. The CDR3 DNA reads TGCAGCGTTGGGGGGGGGGGCAATCAGCCCCAGCATTTT.

There are a few counts of this clonotype. The chain is built from TRBV7-2 and TRBJ2-5, with TRBD2 identical over 9 bases. This CDR3 is 16 amino acids long. The germline V gene encodes CDR1 SGHTA and CDR2 FQGNSA. V lost 5 bases to trimming and J lost 6 bases; unmatched junction nucleotides: 13. The CDR3 DNA sequence: TGTGCCAGCAGCGCAGAGAGCGGGAGGTCTGGTCAGACCCAGTACTTC. Protein sequence: CASSAESGRSGQTQYF. Full variable domain (remainder filled in from reference TRBV7-2 and TRBJ2-5): GAGVSQSPSNKVTEKGKDVELRCDPISGHTALYWYRQSLGQGLEFLIYFQGNSAPDKSGLPSDRFSAERTGGSVSTLTIQRTQQEDSAVYLCASSAESGRSGQTQYFGPGTRLLVL.

This clonotype was counted between two and nine times. The genes are TRBV20-1 and TRBJ1-5; D ambiguous. Looked up from germline, CDR1 is DFQATT and CDR2 is SNEGSKA (reference sequence). This CDR3 has 12 amino acids. The ends were cut back, 6 bases at V and 4 bases at J, with 10 bases in the middle. For the CDR3, the DNA is TGCAGTGCAGGGAATTATAATCAGCCCCAGCATTTT. This translates into CSAGNYNQPQHF.

The chain has TRBV5-6 and TRBJ2-5; TRBD1 or TRBD2 may be the D gene (5 bases each). The CDR3 sequence is 15 residues long. CDR1 and CDR2 (germline): SGHDT, YYEEEE. V was cut by 2 bases and J by 1 base, with 12 bases left in between. CDR3 region: CASSLPGRGQETQYF. CDR3 DNA: TGTGCCAGCAGCTTACCGGGAAGGGGCCAAGAGACCCAGTACTTC.

This clonotype was counted many times. V usage is TRBV6-1 and J usage is TRBJ2-7, with D possibly being TRBD2 (6 bases). Germline CDR1 and CDR2: MNHNS and SASEGT. The CDR3 loop spans 16 amino acids. V shed 7 bases and J shed 7 bases, with 26 bases lying between them. The CDR3 DNA reads TGTGCCAGCATCGGAGGGTATGGGGGACCGTCTCAGGAGCAGTACTTC. Its translation: CASIGGYGGPSQEQYF.

There are a few counts of this clonotype. V usage is TRBV12-3 or TRBV12-4 and J usage is TRBJ1-4; TRBD1 might be the D (5 bases). The V gene lost 5 bases and the J gene lost 8 bases, with 18 bases spanning the gap. The CDR3 runs 15 residues. For the CDR3, the DNA is TGTGCCAGCAGTAGCCGGGACCTCCCGTCCGAAAAACTGTTTTTT. Translation gives CASSSRDLPSEKLFF.

At least ten counts were recorded for this clonotype. The chain couples TRBV27 to TRBJ1-4, with TRBD1 as a possible D gene (6 bases). V dropped 10 bases and J dropped 0 bases, with 18 bases sitting between them. The CDR3 consists of 16 residues. Per germline, CDR1 MNHEY and CDR2 SMNVEV (reference sequence). The CDR3 region has the DNA TGTGCCACAGGACAGAGCCAAATGCCAACTAATGAAAAACTGTTTTTT. The encoded protein is CATGQSQMPTNEKLFF.

The V call is TRBV12-3 or TRBV12-4, the J call TRBJ1-2; D unclear. V was trimmed by 3 bases and J by 8 bases, leaving 10 bases between them. The CDR3 is 12 residues long. The CDR3, as DNA: TGTGCCAGCAGTTTGGGTCTCTGGGGCTACACCTTC. It yields the protein CASSLGLWGYTF.

This clonotype was counted ten times or more. The chain is built from TRBV28 and TRBJ2-1; 7 bases match TRBD1. The germline V gene has CDR1 MDHEN and CDR2 SYDVKM. Unmatched junction bases numbered 13, after V lost 7 bases and J lost 7 bases. The CDR3 has 15 amino acids. The CDR3 DNA reads as TGTGCCAGCACCGTGGACAGGTCTAGTAGGAATGAGCAGTTCTTC. Protein: CASTVDRSSRNEQFF.

This clonotype was observed a few times. The V gene is TRBV20-1, the J gene TRBJ2-7, with D possibly matching TRBD2 (6 bases). The CDR3 runs 14 residues. V gave up 3 bases and J gave up 3 bases, with 15 bases separating them. Germline V gives CDR1 DFQATT, CDR2 SNEGSKA (reference sequence). The CDR3 here is CSASLPSDYYEQYF. The CDR3 nucleotides are TGCAGTGCTAGCCTGCCTAGCGACTACTACGAGCAGTACTTC.

The chain is built from TRBV6-5 and TRBJ2-1; 7 nucleotides agree with TRBD2. Losses at the gene ends were 6 bases for V and 8 bases for J; bases not matched to a gene: 10. This CDR3 is built from 14 residues. CDR1 and CDR2 from the germline V gene are MNHEY and SVGAGI. This chain's CDR3 is CASRYRRESHEQFF. The CDR3, as DNA: TGTGCCAGCAGGTACCGGCGGGAGTCCCATGAGCAGTTCTTC.

CDR3 in DNA: TGTGCCAGCTCACCAGGACAGGGGTCCTACGCTGAAGCTTTCTTT. Translated: CASSPGQGSYAEAFF. V and J are TRBV18 and TRBJ1-1; 9 bases align to TRBD1. V shed 2 bases and J 6 bases; nucleotides not matched to a gene: 7. The CDR3 has 15 amino acids. CDR1 is KGHSH and CDR2 is LQKENI in the germline V gene.

There are a few counts of this clonotype. Written as DNA, the CDR3 is TGTGCCATCAGTTGGACAGGGGAGACCCAGTACTTC. Protein product: CAISWTGETQYF. This chain connects TRBV10-3 to TRBJ2-5, with 8 bases fitting TRBD1. J was trimmed by 5 bases and V by 5 bases; bases with no gene match: 1. Germline values: CDR1 ENHRY, CDR2 SYGVKD. The CDR3 covers 12 residues.

The V call is TRBV24-1, the J call TRBJ2-1, with 10 positions matching TRBD1. From germline, CDR1 is KGHDR and CDR2 SFDVKD. V shed 3 bases and J 5 bases; nucleotides not matched to a gene: 12. The CDR3 runs to 18 residues. The CDR3 DNA sequence: TGTGCCACCAGTGATACTTACCGGGACAGGGGTTCCCACAATGAGCAGTTCTTC. Translation: CATSDTYRDRGSHNEQFF.

This clonotype was detected only a few times. The chain has TRBV7-9 and TRBJ2-7, with D perhaps TRBD1 or TRBD2 (5 bases each). CDR1 and CDR2 (germline): SEHNR, FQNEAQ (reference sequence). The V end was cut by 2 bases, the J end by 4 bases, with 12 bases between. This CDR3 has 14 residues. This CDR3 reads CASSLSGREYEQYF. The CDR3 nucleotides read TGTGCCAGCAGCTTAAGCGGCAGGGAATACGAGCAGTACTTC. Based on the CDR3 plus reference TRBV7-9 and TRBJ2-7, the full variable domain is DTGVSQNPRHKITKRGQNVTFRCDPISEHNRLYWYRQTLGQGPEFLTYFQNEAQLEKSRLLSDRFSAERPKGSFSTLEIQRTEQGDSAMYLCASSLSGREYEQYFGPGTRLTVT.

There are many counts of this clonotype. The chain is built from TRBV6-5 and TRBJ2-3; TRBD1 agrees at 7 bases. The V segment lost 5 bases and the J segment 7 bases; nucleotides outside the gene matches: 12. Germline V lookup: CDR1 MNHEY, CDR2 SVGAGI. The CDR3 extends over 15 amino acids. The CDR3 bases are TGTGCCAGCAGTACGACAGGGTCAAACCCGAATACGCAGTATTTT. It is translated as CASSTTGSNPNTQYF.

This clonotype was counted between two and nine times. The gene calls are TRBV5-1 and TRBJ2-7; 9 bases map to TRBD1. There are 17 residues in the CDR3. CDR1 is SGHRS and CDR2 is YFSETQ in the germline V gene. V lost 4 bases and J lost 2; bases outside the gene matches: 13. The CDR3 sequence: CASSLLSSGTGTYEQYF. In DNA, the CDR3 is TGCGCCAGCAGCCTATTAAGCTCCGGGACAGGGACCTACGAGCAGTACTTC.

The genes are TRBV7-9 and TRBJ1-1, with 7 bases lining up with TRBD1. This CDR3 has 18 amino acids. Germline lookup yields CDR1 SEHNR and CDR2 FQNEAQ (reference sequence). V lost 1 base to trimming and J lost 6 bases; unmatched junction nucleotides: 17. The CDR3 DNA reads TGTGCCAGCAGCTTAGGTAGGGATTCGGACAGGCTACGGGCTGAAGCTTTCTTT. It yields the protein CASSLGRDSDRLRAEAFF. Variable domain in full (rest from reference TRBV7-9 and TRBJ1-1): DTGVSQNPRHKITKRGQNVTFRCDPISEHNRLYWYRQTLGQGPEFLTYFQNEAQLEKSRLLSDRFSAERPKGSFSTLEIQRTEQGDSAMYLCASSLGRDSDRLRAEAFFGQGTRLTVV.

This clonotype was seen a handful of times. The rearrangement links TRBV11-2 to TRBJ2-1; TRBD2 matches 7 bases. There are 12 residues in the CDR3. Unmatched junction bases numbered 8, after V lost 2 bases and J lost 16 bases. The germline gives CDR1 SGHAT, CDR2 FQNNGV. The CDR3 region has the DNA TGTGCCAGCAGCTTAAACGGGAGGTTTCAATTCTTC. The encoded protein is CASSLNGRFQFF. The variable domain in full, with the rest retrieved from reference TRBV11-2 and TRBJ2-1, is EAGVAQSPRYKIIEKRQSVAFWCNPISGHATLYWYQQILGQGPKLLIQFQNNGVVDDSQLPKDRFSAERLKGVDSTLKIQPAKLEDSAVYLCASSLNGRFQFFGPGTRLTVL.

The rearrangement joins TRBV7-8 to TRBJ1-5; D gene unclear. V lost 5 bases and J 9 bases, leaving 14 bases between the germline ends. Germline V gives CDR1 SGHVS, CDR2 FQNEAQ. The CDR3 spans 13 residues. CDR3 sequence reads: CASSLLTGGPQHF. The CDR3 coding sequence is TGTGCCAGCAGCCTACTCACTGGCGGGCCCCAGCATTTT. Supplemented by reference TRBV7-8 and TRBJ1-5, the full variable domain reads GAGVSQSPRYKVAKRGQDVALRCDPISGHVSLFWYQQALGQGPEFLTYFQNEAQLDKSGLPSDRFFAERPEGSVSTLKIQRTQQEDSAVYLCASSLLTGGPQHFGDGTRLSIL.

Only a few counts were recorded for this clonotype. The gene calls are TRBV6-1 and TRBJ2-1, with D perhaps given as TRBD1 or TRBD2 (5 bases each). V was clipped by 3 bases and J by 4 bases, with 16 bases between them. The CDR3 spans 16 residues. CDR1 and CDR2 (germline): MNHNS, SASEGT. The CDR3 loop is CASSDRDRIQYNEQFF. CDR3 in DNA: TGTGCCAGCAGTGACCGGGACCGGATCCAGTACAATGAGCAGTTCTTC.

This clonotype was counted many times. The chain carries TRBV12-3 or TRBV12-4 and TRBJ2-3, with TRBD2 matching over 13 bases. Trimming at V came to 3 bases and at J to 3 bases, leaving 6 bases not matched to a gene. CDR3 length: 17 residues. The CDR3 DNA sequence: TGTGCCAGCAGTTTGGCACTAGCGGGAGGGTGGACAGATACGCAGTATTTT. Amino acid sequence: CASSLALAGGWTDTQYF.

This clonotype was recorded once. The chain recombines TRBV19 with TRBJ1-2; the D gene is possibly TRBD1 (5 bases). This CDR3 has 13 residues. Per the germline V gene, CDR1 is LNHDA and CDR2 is SQIVND (reference sequence). V was trimmed by 5 bases and J by 6 bases, leaving 13 bases between them. The DNA for the CDR3 is TGTGCCAGTAGTCTGTCAGGGATAGATGGCTACACCTTC. It encodes CASSLSGIDGYTF.